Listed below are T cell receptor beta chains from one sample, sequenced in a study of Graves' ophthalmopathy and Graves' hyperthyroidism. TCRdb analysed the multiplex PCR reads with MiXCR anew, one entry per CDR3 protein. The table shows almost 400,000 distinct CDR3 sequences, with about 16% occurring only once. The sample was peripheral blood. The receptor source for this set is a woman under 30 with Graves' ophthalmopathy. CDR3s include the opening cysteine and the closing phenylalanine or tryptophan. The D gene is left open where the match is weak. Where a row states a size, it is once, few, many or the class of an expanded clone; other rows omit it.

CDR3nt: TGTGCCAGCAGTTACGAGGAGACCACGTACTATGGCTACACCTTC
CDR3aa: CASSYEETTYYGYTF
j_gene: TRBJ1-2
v_gene: TRBV6-5
d_gene: NA
abundance: NA

CDR3nt: TGCGCCAGCAGTGAGCTATGGGATCCGAACACTGAAGCTTTCTTT
CDR3aa: CASSELWDPNTEAFF
j_gene: TRBJ1-1
v_gene: TRBV10-2
d_gene: NA
abundance: many

CDR3nt: TGTGCCAGCAGCTTATTGGCAGGGGGCGGCGAGCAGTACTTC
CDR3aa: CASSLLAGGGEQYF
j_gene: TRBJ2-7
v_gene: TRBV7-9
d_gene: TRBD1
abundance: many

CDR3nt: TGTGCCTGGGAACCGGGGCAGGGGAGGGAGCAGTACTTC
CDR3aa: CAWEPGQGREQYF
j_gene: TRBJ2-7
v_gene: TRBV30
d_gene: NA
abundance: NA

CDR3nt: TGTGCCAGCAGCTTAGCGGCCTCCTACGAGCAGTACTTC
CDR3aa: CASSLAASYEQYF
j_gene: TRBJ2-7
v_gene: TRBV7-9
d_gene: NA
abundance: many

CDR3nt: TGTGCCAGCAGTTTGACCCGGGAACACGGTAACGAGCAGTACTTC
CDR3aa: CASSLTREHGNEQYF
j_gene: TRBJ2-7
v_gene: TRBV27
d_gene: NA
abundance: NA

CDR3nt: TGTGCCAGCAGGTTGGCGTCCGGGACAGGGGGTCAGCCCCAGCATTTT
CDR3aa: CASRLASGTGGQPQHF
j_gene: TRBJ1-5
v_gene: TRBV2
d_gene: TRBD1
abundance: many

CDR3nt: TGTGCCAGCAGCTTTGGGGATAACACCGGGGAGCTGTTTTTT
CDR3aa: CASSFGDNTGELFF
j_gene: TRBJ2-2
v_gene: TRBV7-2
d_gene: NA
abundance: NA

CDR3nt: TGTGCCAGCAGTGAATTAATCGCCGGGACAGGGGGCACTGAAGCTTTCTTT
CDR3aa: CASSELIAGTGGTEAFF
j_gene: TRBJ1-1
v_gene: TRBV6-1
d_gene: TRBD1
abundance: many

CDR3nt: TGTGCCAGCAGCCGCTCGACAGCCTCCTACGAGCAGTACTTC
CDR3aa: CASSRSTASYEQYF
j_gene: TRBJ2-7
v_gene: TRBV12-3/TRBV12-4
d_gene: NA
abundance: many

CDR3nt: TGCAGCGTTGGCGGGGGGTCTGAAGCTTTCTTT
CDR3aa: CSVGGGSEAFF
j_gene: TRBJ1-1
v_gene: TRBV29-1
d_gene: NA
abundance: many

CDR3nt: TGCGCCAGCAGCCAAAATCAGGGCCTCTTCTACGAGCAGTACTTC
CDR3aa: CASSQNQGLFYEQYF
j_gene: TRBJ2-7
v_gene: TRBV4-1
d_gene: NA
abundance: many

CDR3nt: TGTGCCAGCAGCTTAGCGACGGAAGGGGGCACTGAAGCTTTCTTT
CDR3aa: CASSLATEGGTEAFF
j_gene: TRBJ1-1
v_gene: TRBV7-2
d_gene: NA
abundance: many

CDR3nt: TGTGCCAGCAGCTTGAAGCGAGTACCCTACGAGCAGTACTTC
CDR3aa: CASSLKRVPYEQYF
j_gene: TRBJ2-7
v_gene: TRBV7-2
d_gene: NA
abundance: many

CDR3nt: TGTGCCAGCAGTTATGGGGTTGGGCCGGGGGACACTGAAGCTTTCTTT
CDR3aa: CASSYGVGPGDTEAFF
j_gene: TRBJ1-1
v_gene: TRBV6-2/TRBV6-3
d_gene: NA
abundance: many

CDR3nt: TGTGCCAGCACGTCTTATACCGGGACTCTCAATGAGCAGTTCTTC
CDR3aa: CASTSYTGTLNEQFF
j_gene: TRBJ2-1
v_gene: TRBV6-2/TRBV6-3
d_gene: NA
abundance: many